In this sample, the clone carrying this T cell receptor (beta chain) turned up once. No antigen is known for it. The data were obtained in a study of molecular identifiers for immune sequencing clone quantification. Each CDR3 protein is one row after TCRdb ran MiXCR on the PCR reads. The sample carries thousands of distinct CDR3 sequences, under 40% recorded once. V was pared by 5 bases and J by 4 bases, with 19 bases between. This CDR3 region has 16 residues. In germline, CDR1 is SEHNR, CDR2 FQNEAQ (reference sequence). General study results and limits: Jurkat TCR RNA from one cell was spiked into about a million naive cells, and it was reportedly detectable there.

The chain is built from TRBV7-9 and TRBJ2-3; the D gene is possibly TRBD2 (6 bases). This clonotype was sampled from a human donor in good health. Some libraries in this study had Jurkat cell RNA spiked in. Specimen: naive CD8+ T cells from blood, with Jurkat cell RNA spiked in. Subset in this sample: FACS-sorted CD8+CD4-CCR7+CD45RA+ naive T cells. The CDR3 nucleotides are TGTGCCAGCAGCCTCCCCGGGGAGGTCGGAGCAGATACGCAGTATTTT. This sequence encodes CASSLPGEVGADTQYF.